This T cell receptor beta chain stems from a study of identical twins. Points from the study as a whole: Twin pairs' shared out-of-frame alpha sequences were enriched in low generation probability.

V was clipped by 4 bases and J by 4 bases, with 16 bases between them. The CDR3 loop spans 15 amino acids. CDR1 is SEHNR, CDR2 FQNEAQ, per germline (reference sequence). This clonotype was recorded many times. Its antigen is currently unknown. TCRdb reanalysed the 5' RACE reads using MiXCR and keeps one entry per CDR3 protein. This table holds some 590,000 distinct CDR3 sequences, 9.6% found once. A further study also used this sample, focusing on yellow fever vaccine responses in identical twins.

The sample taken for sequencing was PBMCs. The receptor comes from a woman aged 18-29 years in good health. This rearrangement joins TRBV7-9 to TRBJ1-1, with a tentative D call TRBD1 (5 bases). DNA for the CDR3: TGTGCCAGCAGCTCCCAGGGAAGGGCGGGCACTGAAGCTTTCTTT. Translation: CASSSQGRAGTEAFF.